A single sample is the source of the 17 T cell receptor beta chains below, sequenced in a study of OX40 agonist ivuxolimab in advanced cancers. The method was immunoSEQ multiplex PCR; TCRdb's version includes in-frame clones alone and lacks a portion of them. Here the sample spans 25,000 to 35,000 clones, around 88% being singletons. Here the sequenced sample was CD4+ or CD8+ T cells sorted from blood, taken in a trial of the OX40 agonist ivuxolimab. These TCRs come from an adult with an advanced solid tumor such as melanoma, head and neck, liver or kidney cancer.

CDR3 loop: CASSPPGTGGRPEAFF. The CDR3 DNA follows: TGTGCCAGCAGTCCCCCGGGGACAGGGGGCAGGCCTGAAGCTTTCTTT. The rearrangement joins TRBV28 to TRBJ1-1; 12 positions agree with TRBD1. This CDR3 spans 16 amino acids. Trimming cost V 5 bases and J 6 bases; bases outside gene matches: 10. The germline V gene has CDR1 MDHEN and CDR2 SYDVKM.

The chain couples TRBV7-8 to TRBJ1-1; D possibly corresponds to TRBD1 (6 bases). Germline V CDR1 and CDR2: SGHVS, FQNEAQ. The length of the CDR3 is 12 residues. V was trimmed by 1 base and J by 13 bases, leaving 13 bases between them. The CDR3 spells CASSLGGPLLFF. In DNA form, the CDR3 reads TGTGCCAGCAGCTTAGGGGGGCCCCTTCTTTTCTTT.

The genes are TRBV7-2 and TRBJ1-5; D remains ambiguous. This CDR3 has 15 residues. The germline gives CDR1 SGHTA, CDR2 FQGNSA. Trimming removed 1 base at V and 4 bases at J, with 11 bases between. The chain's CDR3 is CASSLVLQTNQPQHF. The CDR3 bases are TGTGCCAGCAGCTTAGTTCTCCAGACAAATCAGCCCCAGCATTTT.

In DNA, the CDR3 is TGTGCCACCAGCAGAGAACGACTATCGAACTACGAGCAGTACTTC. This codes for CATSRERLSNYEQYF. The genes are TRBV15 and TRBJ2-7; tentatively, D is TRBD2 (5 bases). Germline CDR1 reads LNHNV; CDR2 reads YYDKDF (reference sequence). Trimming pared 0 bases from V and 3 bases from J, leaving 12 bases between. The CDR3 consists of 15 residues.

V is TRBV14 and J is TRBJ2-7, with D perhaps given as TRBD1 or TRBD2 (5 bases each). The CDR3 contains 11 residues. CDR1 and CDR2 (germline): SGHDN, FVKESK. Trimming pared 3 bases from V and 12 bases from J, leaving 12 bases between. The CDR3 nucleotides are TGTGCCAGCAGCCAGGGACCGAACGCGTACTTC. Its protein product is CASSQGPNAYF.

V and J are TRBV4-2 and TRBJ2-1; D is undetermined. The CDR3 is made up of 16 amino acids. Germline V gives CDR1 LGHNA, CDR2 YNFKEQ. V was trimmed by 0 bases and J by 0 bases, leaving 9 bases between them. CDR3 sequence reads: CASSQDYSLSYNEQFF. CDR3 in DNA: TGTGCCAGCAGCCAAGATTACTCCCTCTCCTACAATGAGCAGTTCTTC.

V usage is TRBV2 and J usage is TRBJ1-1; the D gene is possibly TRBD1 (6 bases). V was pared by 2 bases and J by 1 base, with 23 bases between. The CDR3 consists of 19 residues. In germline, CDR1 is SNHLY, CDR2 FYNNEI. The CDR3 here is CASSERWGLQVGGNTEAFF. CDR3 in DNA: TGTGCCAGCAGTGAAAGGTGGGGTTTGCAGGTAGGGGGGAACACTGAAGCTTTCTTT.

The chain is built from TRBV6-5 and TRBJ2-2; no definite D call. Germline lookup yields CDR1 MNHEY and CDR2 SVGAGI. This CDR3 region has 13 residues. V lost 6 bases to trimming and J lost 4 bases, with 9 bases between them. The CDR3 here is CASSKGFTGELFF. The CDR3 DNA reads as TGTGCCAGCAGCAAGGGCTTCACCGGGGAGCTGTTTTTT.

This clone was picked up a small number of times. This chain links TRBV6-5 with TRBJ2-7; TRBD1 aligns across 9 bases. The CDR3 spans 14 residues. V lost 5 bases, J lost 4 bases, and 6 bases stayed unmatched. The germline gives CDR1 MNHEY, CDR2 SVGAGI. CDR3 sequence: CASSDRGGRYEQYF. The CDR3 DNA reads TGTGCCAGCAGTGACAGGGGGGGGAGATACGAGCAGTACTTC.

The V call is TRBV7-3, the J call TRBJ2-3; possible D gene TRBD2, 6 bases. The CDR3 contains 15 residues. V dropped 2 bases and J dropped 3 bases, with 12 bases sitting between them. The germline V gene encodes CDR1 SGHTA and CDR2 FQGTGA. The CDR3 DNA reads TGTGCCAGCAGCTTAGGAGGGGTTCGTACAGATACGCAGTATTTT. Translating it yields CASSLGGVRTDTQYF.

The CDR3 region has the DNA TGTGCCAGCAGCGGGGACAGACGTTGGGAGCAGTACTTC. It yields the protein CASSGDRRWEQYF. The chain couples TRBV5-8 to TRBJ2-7; 7 bases match TRBD1. Germline loops: CDR1 SGHTS, CDR2 YDEGEE. The CDR3 is made up of 13 amino acids. Trimming cost V 4 bases and J 7 bases; bases outside gene matches: 8. The full variable domain, completed using reference TRBV5-8 and TRBJ2-7, is EAGVTQSPTHLIKTRGQQATLRCSPISGHTSVYWYQQALGLGLQFLLWYDEGEERNRGNFPPRFSGRQFPNYSSELNVNALELEDSALYLCASSGDRRWEQYFGPGTRLTVT.

V is TRBV13 and J is TRBJ2-7, with D possibly TRBD1 on 5 matching bases. CDR1 is PRHDT, CDR2 FYEKMQ, per germline (reference sequence). V gave up 8 bases and J gave up 2 bases, with 10 bases separating them. The CDR3 length is 12 residues. CDR3 in DNA: TGTGCCAGCTCTGGGGCCGCCTACGAGCAGTACTTC. Its protein product is CASSGAAYEQYF. Variable domain in full (rest from reference TRBV13 and TRBJ2-7): AAGVIQSPRHLIKEKRETATLKCYPIPRHDTVYWYQQGPGQDPQFLISFYEKMQSDKGSIPDRFSAQQFSDYHSELNMSSLELGDSALYFCASSGAAYEQYFGPGTRLTVT.

This chain links TRBV2 with TRBJ2-1; TRBD2 matches at 12 bases. Germline trimming cut 1 base from V and 10 bases from J; bases unmatched to any gene: 8. CDR1 is SNHLY and CDR2 is FYNNEI in the germline V gene. This CDR3 region has 16 residues. CDR3 region: CASSEGSLAGGGEQFF. The CDR3 region has the DNA TGTGCCAGCAGTGAAGGATCCCTAGCGGGAGGGGGAGAGCAGTTCTTC. The variable domain in full, completed from reference TRBV2 and TRBJ2-1, reads EPEVTQTPSHQVTQMGQEVILRCVPISNHLYFYWYRQILGQKVEFLVSFYNNEISEKSEIFDDQFSVERPDGSNFTLKIRSTKLEDSAMYFCASSEGSLAGGGEQFFGPGTRLTVL.

This sequence joins TRBV7-8 and TRBJ2-2, with 7 bases identical to TRBD1. V dropped 4 bases and J dropped 3; count of bases not matched to a gene: 11. The CDR3 has 17 residues. Per the germline V gene, CDR1 is SGHVS and CDR2 is FQNEAQ. The CDR3 DNA reads as TGTGCCAGCAGCTCTATTACCGGGACAGAGGACACCGGGGAGCTGTTTTTT. Protein product: CASSSITGTEDTGELFF.

This clone was recorded once. This chain uses TRBV7-9 with TRBJ2-2; D is undetermined. Per germline, CDR1 SEHNR and CDR2 FQNEAQ (reference sequence). This CDR3 contains 10 residues. V was trimmed by 5 bases and J by 10 bases, leaving 5 bases between them. The CDR3 DNA is TGTGCCAGCAGCCCCCTGGAGCTGTTTTTT. Protein product: CASSPLELFF.

This clone was seen a single time. The J gene is TRBJ2-7, the V gene TRBV6-6, with 8 bases identical to TRBD2. This CDR3 has 14 residues. Germline-derived CDR1 and CDR2 are MNHNY and SVGAGI (reference sequence). The ends lost 7 bases at V and 7 bases at J; junction bases unmatched: 12. Here the CDR3 reads CASTTVGGAREQYF. CDR3 sequence (DNA): TGTGCCAGCACCACGGTCGGGGGGGCGCGTGAGCAGTACTTC.

In its sample, this clone was seen once. This chain joins TRBV27 and TRBJ2-5, with D perhaps assigned TRBD1 or TRBD2 (5 bases each). The CDR3 loop spans 14 amino acids. Germline V lookup: CDR1 MNHEY, CDR2 SMNVEV (reference sequence). V lost 3 bases and J 4 bases, leaving 12 bases between the germline ends. The CDR3 here is CASSFKGTGETQYF. The CDR3 DNA follows: TGTGCCAGCAGTTTTAAGGGGACGGGAGAGACCCAGTACTTC.